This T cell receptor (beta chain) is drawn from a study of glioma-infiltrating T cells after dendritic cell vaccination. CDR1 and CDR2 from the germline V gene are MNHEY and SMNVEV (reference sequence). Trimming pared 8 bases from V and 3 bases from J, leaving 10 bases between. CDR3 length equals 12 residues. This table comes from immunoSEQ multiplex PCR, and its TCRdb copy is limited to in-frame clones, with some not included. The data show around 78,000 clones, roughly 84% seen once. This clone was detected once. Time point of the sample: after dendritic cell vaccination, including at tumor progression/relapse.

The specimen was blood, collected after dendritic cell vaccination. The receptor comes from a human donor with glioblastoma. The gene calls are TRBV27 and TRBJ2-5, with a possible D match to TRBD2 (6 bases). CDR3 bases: TGTGCCAGCCGCGGGGCCAAAGAGACCCAGTACTTC. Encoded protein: CASRGAKETQYF.